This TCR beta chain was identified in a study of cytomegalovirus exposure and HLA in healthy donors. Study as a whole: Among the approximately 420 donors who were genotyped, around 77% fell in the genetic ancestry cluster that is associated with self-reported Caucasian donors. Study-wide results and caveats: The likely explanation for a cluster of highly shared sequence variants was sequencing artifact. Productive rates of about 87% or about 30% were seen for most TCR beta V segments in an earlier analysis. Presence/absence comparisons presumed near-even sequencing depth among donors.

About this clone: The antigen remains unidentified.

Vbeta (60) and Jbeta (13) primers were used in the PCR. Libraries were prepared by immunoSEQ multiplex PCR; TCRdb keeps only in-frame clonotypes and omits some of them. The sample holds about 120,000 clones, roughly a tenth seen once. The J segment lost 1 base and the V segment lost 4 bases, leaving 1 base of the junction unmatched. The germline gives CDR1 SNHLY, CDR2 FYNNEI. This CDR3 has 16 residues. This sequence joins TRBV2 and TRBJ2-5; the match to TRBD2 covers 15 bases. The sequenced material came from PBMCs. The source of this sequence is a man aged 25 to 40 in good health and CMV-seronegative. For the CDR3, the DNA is TGTGCCAGCAGTGGGACTAGCGGGAGGGCCCAAGAGACCCAGTACTTC. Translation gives CASSGTSGRAQETQYF. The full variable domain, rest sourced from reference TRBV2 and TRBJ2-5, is EPEVTQTPSHQVTQMGQEVILRCVPISNHLYFYWYRQILGQKVEFLVSFYNNEISEKSEIFDDQFSVERPDGSNFTLKIRSTKLEDSAMYFCASSGTSGRAQETQYFGPGTRLLVL.